A single sample is the source of the 10 T cell receptor beta chains below, sequenced in a study of cytomegalovirus exposure and HLA in healthy donors. The PCR employed 60 Vbeta primers together with 13 Jbeta primers. The data were produced by immunoSEQ multiplex PCR, yet TCRdb's version contains in-frame clones alone and is incomplete. The sample carries about 130,000 clones, about four fifths recorded once. Input material: PBMCs. Receptors were obtained from a woman aged 40 to 50 in good health and CMV-seronegative.

The chain couples TRBV29-1 to TRBJ2-3, with TRBD2 as a possible D gene (5 bases). Germline loops: CDR1 SQVTM, CDR2 ANQGSEA. The V gene lost 4 bases and the J gene lost 1 base, with 6 bases spanning the gap. The CDR3 extends over 12 amino acids. The CDR3 loop is CSVVRGTDTQYF. The CDR3 DNA follows: TGCAGCGTTGTGCGGGGCACAGATACGCAGTATTTT.

This clone was recorded only once. The rearrangement joins TRBV19 to TRBJ2-7; no clear D gene. Germline V gene data show CDR1 as LNHDA and CDR2 as SQIVND (reference sequence). Trimming took off 5 bases at V and 1 base at J, with 9 bases between the two ends. This CDR3 comprises 13 residues. The CDR3 spells CASSPQASYEQYF. The CDR3 DNA sequence: TGTGCCAGTAGTCCCCAGGCGTCCTACGAGCAGTACTTC.

This chain links TRBV7-6 with TRBJ1-6; 7 nucleotides match TRBD1. This CDR3 contains 18 residues. Germline CDR1 SGHVS, CDR2 FNYEAQ. The trim removed 1 base at V and 0 bases at J, leaving 6 bases unmatched. The CDR3 DNA reads TGTGCCAGCAGCTTAGTCGTCCAGGGGGACTCCTATAATTCACCCCTCCACTTT. It yields the protein CASSLVVQGDSYNSPLHF.

V usage is TRBV6-5 and J usage is TRBJ1-1; 8 bases fit TRBD1. With V trimmed by 6 bases and J by 8 bases, 8 bases remained unmatched. CDR3 length: 13 residues. Per germline, CDR1 MNHEY and CDR2 SVGAGI. Here the CDR3 DNA reads TGTGCCAGCAGAACCAGGGGGCGGGTAGAAGCTTTCTTT. Its translation: CASRTRGRVEAFF.

This rearrangement joins TRBV27 to TRBJ2-7, with TRBD1 matching 8 bases. Trimming cost V 5 bases and J 1 base; bases outside gene matches: 10. There are 16 residues in the CDR3. Germline-derived CDR1 and CDR2 are MNHEY and SMNVEV (reference sequence). DNA of the CDR3: TGTGCCAGCAGTGCCGCATCGGGACAGGATTCCTACGAGCAGTACTTC. Residues: CASSAASGQDSYEQYF.

This clone was observed a handful of times. This chain joins TRBV4-2 and TRBJ1-4; perhaps TRBD1 as D (5 bases). V lost 0 bases and J lost 2, with 16 bases in between. Germline lookup yields CDR1 LGHNA and CDR2 YNFKEQ. This CDR3 contains 18 residues. CDR3 sequence: CASSQEGEVRVTNEKLFF. The CDR3 bases are TGTGCCAGCAGCCAAGAAGGGGAGGTCCGTGTGACTAATGAAAAACTGTTTTTT.

The J gene is TRBJ2-7, the V gene TRBV5-1; 8 nucleotides align to TRBD1. Germline trimming cut 4 bases from V and 6 bases from J; bases unmatched to any gene: 9. The CDR3 loop spans 14 amino acids. The germline gives CDR1 SGHRS, CDR2 YFSETQ. CDR3 sequence (DNA): TGCGCCAGCAGCCCGCGGACAGGGATGGGCGAGCAGTACTTC. Residues: CASSPRTGMGEQYF.

The chain couples TRBV28 to TRBJ2-7, with D perhaps matching TRBD2 (6 bases). Looked up from germline, CDR1 is MDHEN and CDR2 is SYDVKM. The CDR3 has 14 amino acids. The ends were cut back, 3 bases at V and 2 bases at J, with 11 bases in the middle. Written as DNA, the CDR3 is TGTGCCAGCAGTTTCCCTAGCGACGCCTACGAGCAGTACTTC. It yields the protein CASSFPSDAYEQYF.

V gene TRBV4-3 combines with J gene TRBJ2-1, with no clear D. Germline V gene sequence: CDR1 LGHNA, CDR2 YSLEER. Trimming stripped 0 bases from V and 10 bases from J, with 13 bases between. This CDR3 spans 14 amino acids. CDR3 in amino acids: CASSQDPLGYEQFF. The CDR3, as DNA: TGCGCCAGCAGCCAAGACCCCCTAGGATACGAGCAGTTCTTC.

This chain uses TRBV7-9 with TRBJ1-5; TRBD1 matches at 7 bases. Germline CDR1 reads SEHNR; CDR2 reads FQNEAQ (reference sequence). The CDR3 has 12 amino acids. The trim removed 8 bases at V and 4 bases at J, leaving 2 bases unmatched. CDR3 region: CASATGNQPQHF. The CDR3 nucleotides are TGTGCCAGCGCGACAGGGAATCAGCCCCAGCATTTT.